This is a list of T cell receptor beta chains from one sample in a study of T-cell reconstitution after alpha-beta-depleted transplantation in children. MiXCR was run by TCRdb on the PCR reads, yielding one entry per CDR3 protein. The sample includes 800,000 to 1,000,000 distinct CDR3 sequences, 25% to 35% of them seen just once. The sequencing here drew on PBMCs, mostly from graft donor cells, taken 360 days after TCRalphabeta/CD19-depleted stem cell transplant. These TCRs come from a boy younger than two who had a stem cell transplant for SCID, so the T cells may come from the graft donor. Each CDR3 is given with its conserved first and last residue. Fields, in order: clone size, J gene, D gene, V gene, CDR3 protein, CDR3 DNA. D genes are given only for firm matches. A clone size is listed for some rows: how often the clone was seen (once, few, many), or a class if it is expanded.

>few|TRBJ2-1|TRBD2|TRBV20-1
CSFLPGTSGNEQFF
TGCAGTTTCCTCCCCGGGACTAGCGGCAATGAGCAGTTCTTC
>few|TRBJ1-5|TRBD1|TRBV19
CASASTGVQPQHF
TGTGCCAGCGCCTCTACAGGGGTGCAGCCCCAGCATTTT
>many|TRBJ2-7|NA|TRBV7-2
CASSLGGRVWEQYF
TGTGCCAGCAGCTTAGGGGGCAGGGTGTGGGAGCAGTACTTC
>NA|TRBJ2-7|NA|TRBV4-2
CASSQAGRVTYEQYF
TGTGCCAGCAGCCAAGCGGGGAGAGTTACCTACGAGCAGTACTTC
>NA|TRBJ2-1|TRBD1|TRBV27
CASSHRDRGFSYNEQFF
TGTGCCAGCAGTCACCGGGACAGGGGGTTCTCTTACAATGAGCAGTTCTTC
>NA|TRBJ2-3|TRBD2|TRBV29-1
CSVGGLAGDPLGTDTQYF
TGCAGCGTTGGCGGACTAGCGGGGGACCCCCTTGGTACAGATACGCAGTATTTT
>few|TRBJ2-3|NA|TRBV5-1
CASSLVVGIPSTDTQYF
TGCGCCAGCAGCTTGGTAGTGGGTATCCCTAGCACAGATACGCAGTATTTT
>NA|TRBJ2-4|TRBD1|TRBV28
CASSTDRERIQYF
TGTGCCAGCAGCACCGACAGGGAGCGCATTCAGTACTTC
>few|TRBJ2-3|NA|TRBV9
CASSTPQDSPSTDTQYF
TGTGCCAGCAGCACGCCCCAGGACAGCCCGAGCACAGATACGCAGTATTTT
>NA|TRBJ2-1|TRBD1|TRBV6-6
CASGRTGIEQFF
TGTGCCAGCGGCCGGACAGGGATTGAGCAGTTCTTC
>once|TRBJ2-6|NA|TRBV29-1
CSVRKSSGANVLTF
TGCAGCGTTAGGAAGTCCTCTGGGGCCAACGTCCTGACTTTC
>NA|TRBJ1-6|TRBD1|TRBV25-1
CASSPRGQGDYSPLHF
TGTGCCAGCAGCCCTCGAGGACAGGGGGATTATTCACCCCTCCACTTT
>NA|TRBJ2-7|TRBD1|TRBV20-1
CSARPRQGLISQDSYEQYF
TGCAGTGCTCGGCCGAGACAGGGGCTTATTTCCCAAGATTCCTACGAGCAGTACTTC
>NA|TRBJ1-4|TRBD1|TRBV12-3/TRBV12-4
CASSHRGRGEKLFF
TGTGCCAGCAGCCACAGGGGGAGAGGGGAAAAACTGTTTTTT
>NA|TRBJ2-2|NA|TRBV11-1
CASSLGLGMNTNTGELFF
TGTGCCAGCAGCTTAGGATTAGGCATGAATACGAACACCGGGGAGCTGTTTTTT
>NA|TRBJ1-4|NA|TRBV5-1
CASSLNTGADEKLFF
TGCGCCAGCAGCTTGAATACCGGGGCCGATGAAAAACTGTTTTTT
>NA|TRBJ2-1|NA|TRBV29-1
CSAGYDNEQFF
TGCAGCGCGGGATATGACAATGAGCAGTTCTTC
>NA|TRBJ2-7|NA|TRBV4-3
CASSHSARTSYEQYF
TGCGCCAGCAGCCATTCCGCTAGGACCTCCTACGAGCAGTACTTC
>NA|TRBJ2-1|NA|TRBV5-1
CASRRETKGNEQFF
TGCGCCAGCAGACGGGAGACGAAGGGGAATGAGCAGTTCTTC
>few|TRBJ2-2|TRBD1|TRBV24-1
CATSAGTASPGELFF
TGTGCCACCAGTGCCGGGACAGCTTCCCCCGGGGAGCTGTTTTTT
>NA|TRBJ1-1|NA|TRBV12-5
CASGLLPNTEAFF
TGTGCTAGTGGTTTGCTGCCGAACACTGAAGCTTTCTTT
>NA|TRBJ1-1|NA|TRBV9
CASSVGENTEAFF
TGTGCCAGCAGCGTTGGCGAGAACACTGAAGCTTTCTTT
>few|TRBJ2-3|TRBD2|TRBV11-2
CASSLYVLAGERGDTQYF
TGTGCCAGCAGCTTGTATGTACTAGCGGGGGAGAGGGGAGATACGCAGTATTTT
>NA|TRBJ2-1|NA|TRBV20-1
CSAPTSGWGNNEQFF
TGCAGTGCTCCCACATCGGGGTGGGGTAACAATGAGCAGTTCTTC
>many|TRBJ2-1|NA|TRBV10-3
CASTPGAGEQFF
TGTGCCAGCACTCCGGGGGCTGGAGAGCAGTTCTTC
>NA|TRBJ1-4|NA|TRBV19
CASSPVGRLGEKLFF
TGTGCCAGTAGCCCCGTAGGACGTTTGGGTGAAAAACTGTTTTTT
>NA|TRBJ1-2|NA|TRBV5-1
CASSPTAGSANYGYTF
TGCGCCAGCAGCCCGACTGCCGGATCAGCTAACTATGGCTACACCTTC
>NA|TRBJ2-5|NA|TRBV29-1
CSVATLREQETQYF
TGCAGCGTTGCTACCCTCCGGGAACAAGAGACCCAGTACTTC
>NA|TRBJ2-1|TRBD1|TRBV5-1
CASSVTGGGIYNEQFF
TGCGCCAGCAGCGTGACAGGGGGTGGTATCTACAATGAGCAGTTCTTC
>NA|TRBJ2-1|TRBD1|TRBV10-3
CAISDHGDRGPYNEQFF
TGTGCCATCAGTGACCATGGGGACAGGGGGCCGTACAATGAGCAGTTCTTC
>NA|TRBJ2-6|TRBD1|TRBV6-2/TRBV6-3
CASSYGTDLSGANVLTF
TGTGCCAGCAGTTACGGGACAGACCTCTCTGGGGCCAACGTCCTGACTTTC
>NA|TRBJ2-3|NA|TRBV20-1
CSRTSYTQYF
TGCTCCCGTACTTCATATACGCAGTATTTT
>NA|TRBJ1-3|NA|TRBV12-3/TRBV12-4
CASSFGGKPGNTIYF
TGTGCCAGCAGTTTTGGGGGAAAACCTGGAAACACCATATATTTT
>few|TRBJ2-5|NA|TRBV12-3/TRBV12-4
CASRGGQSRQETQYF
TGTGCCAGCAGGGGAGGACAGAGCAGACAAGAGACCCAGTACTTC
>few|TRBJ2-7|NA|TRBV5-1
CASSGGAGRYEQYF
TGCGCCAGCAGCGGGGGGGCCGGTAGATACGAGCAGTACTTC
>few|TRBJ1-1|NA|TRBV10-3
CAISARNTEAFF
TGTGCCATCAGTGCTCGGAACACTGAAGCTTTCTTT
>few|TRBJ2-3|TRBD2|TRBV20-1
CSARDKPASGGTDTQYF
TGCAGTGCTAGAGATAAGCCCGCTAGCGGGGGCACAGATACGCAGTATTTT
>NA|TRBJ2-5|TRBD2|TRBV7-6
CASSLGRAGGFIETQYF
TGTGCCAGCAGCTTAGGCCGGGCGGGGGGGTTCATTGAGACCCAGTACTTC
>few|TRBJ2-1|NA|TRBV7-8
CASSLGSKGDNEQFF
TGTGCCAGCAGCTTAGGGTCAAAGGGAGACAATGAGCAGTTCTTC
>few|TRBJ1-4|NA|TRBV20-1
CSTVKGYEKLFF
TGCAGTACCGTGAAGGGGTACGAAAAACTGTTTTTT
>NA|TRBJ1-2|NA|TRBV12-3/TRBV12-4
CASSPTGYLVGYTF
TGTGCCAGCAGTCCCACAGGGTATTTGGTTGGCTACACCTTC
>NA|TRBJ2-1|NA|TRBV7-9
CASSLNVVSHNEQFF
TGTGCCAGCAGCTTAAATGTGGTGTCGCACAATGAGCAGTTCTTC
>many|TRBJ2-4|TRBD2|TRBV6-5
CASSSSGGPKNIQYF
TGTGCCAGCAGTTCCAGCGGGGGACCCAAAAACATTCAGTACTTC
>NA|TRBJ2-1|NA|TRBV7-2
CASTSPGYNEQFF
TGTGCCAGCACCTCCCCGGGTTACAATGAGCAGTTCTTC
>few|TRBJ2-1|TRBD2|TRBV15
CATSRRKSGSGGSRDEQFF
TGTGCCACCAGCAGAAGAAAGAGTGGTAGCGGGGGGTCTCGGGATGAGCAGTTCTTC
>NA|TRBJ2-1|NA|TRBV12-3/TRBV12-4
CASSLARDYRTYNEQFF
TGTGCCAGCAGTTTAGCGCGCGACTACCGAACCTACAATGAGCAGTTCTTC
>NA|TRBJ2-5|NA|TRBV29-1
CSVLLGSSETQYF
TGCAGCGTTCTCCTCGGATCATCTGAGACCCAGTACTTC
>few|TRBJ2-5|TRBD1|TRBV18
CASSPGQVVQETQYF
TGTGCCAGCTCACCCGGACAGGTTGTACAAGAGACCCAGTACTTC